This is a list of T cell receptor beta chains from one sample in a study of blood T cell repertoires in COVID-19. Method: immunoSEQ multiplex PCR; TCRdb's copy keeps in-frame clones and lacks some. The sample holds more than 200,000 clones, roughly 90% seen once. Sequenced material: PBMCs or T cells enriched from blood (not recorded which). These receptors all stem from a woman in her twenties or thirties who had recovered from COVID-19. Each CDR3 is given with its conserved first and last residue. A D gene is named only where the DNA matches it firmly. Some rows mark clone size as missing; the rest say once, few, many or name a class of expanded clone.

J: TRBJ2-2
size: .
D: TRBD2
V: TRBV10-3
CDR3: CAISGRLAGDDTGELFF
DNA: TGTGCCATCAGTGGGCGACTAGCGGGAGATGACACCGGGGAGCTGTTTTTT

J: TRBJ2-1
size: .
D: TRBD1
V: TRBV2
CDR3: CASNPRDRGGNEQFF
DNA: TGTGCCAGCAATCCCCGGGACAGGGGTGGCAATGAGCAGTTCTTC

J: TRBJ2-3
size: .
D: TRBD2
V: TRBV24-1
CDR3: CATSSSGLAGTDTQYF
DNA: TGTGCCACCAGTAGTTCTGGACTAGCGGGCACAGATACGCAGTATTTT

J: TRBJ2-5
size: .
D: .
V: TRBV24-1
CDR3: CATSAPPSVDAGGYQETQYF
DNA: TGTGCCACCAGTGCCCCCCCGTCAGTCGACGCAGGGGGGTACCAAGAGACCCAGTACTTC

J: TRBJ2-5
size: .
D: .
V: TRBV11-1
CDR3: CASSLELRETQYF
DNA: TGTGCCAGCAGCCTGGAGCTCCGGGAGACCCAGTACTTC

J: TRBJ1-1
size: once
D: .
V: TRBV7-9
CDR3: CASSPTYSPRPEAFF
DNA: TGTGCCAGCAGCCCGACGTATTCGCCGAGGCCTGAAGCTTTCTTT

J: TRBJ2-1
size: .
D: TRBD2
V: TRBV28
CDR3: CASSRLADLTYNEQFF
DNA: TGTGCCAGCAGTCGACTAGCGGACCTTACGTACAATGAGCAGTTCTTC

J: TRBJ2-2
size: .
D: TRBD2
V: TRBV18
CDR3: CASSPLLGGGQNTGELFF
DNA: TGTGCCAGCTCACCCCTACTCGGGGGGGGGCAGAACACCGGGGAGCTGTTTTTT

J: TRBJ2-7
size: .
D: .
V: TRBV5-1
CDR3: CASSIGVIENSYEQYF
DNA: TGCGCCAGCAGCATCGGAGTTATAGAAAACTCCTACGAGCAGTACTTC

J: TRBJ2-7
size: .
D: TRBD1
V: TRBV5-4
CDR3: CASSSPDGGQITYEQYF
DNA: TGTGCCAGCAGCTCTCCTGATGGGGGACAGATTACCTACGAGCAGTACTTC

J: TRBJ1-1
size: few
D: .
V: TRBV19
CDR3: CASSIGSNTEAFF
DNA: TGTGCCAGTAGTATAGGGAGTAACACTGAAGCTTTCTTT

J: TRBJ1-4
size: .
D: TRBD1
V: TRBV18
CDR3: CASSPPGTLRGEKLFF
DNA: TGTGCCAGCTCACCACCGGGAACCCTCAGGGGGGAAAAACTGTTTTTT

J: TRBJ2-1
size: .
D: TRBD1
V: TRBV11-1
CDR3: CASSNLQGNEQFF
DNA: TGTGCCAGCAGCAACTTACAGGGGAATGAGCAGTTCTTC

J: TRBJ2-7
size: .
D: TRBD1
V: TRBV9
CDR3: CASSGNRGQGRLSEQYF
DNA: TGTGCCAGCAGCGGGAACAGAGGACAGGGCCGGCTTTCGGAGCAGTACTTC

J: TRBJ1-5
size: .
D: .
V: TRBV7-6
CDR3: CASSLRRSQPQHF
DNA: TGTGCCAGCAGTTTGAGGAGGAGTCAGCCCCAGCATTTT

J: TRBJ1-6
size: few
D: TRBD1
V: TRBV5-1
CDR3: CASSLIYRGTGSNSPLHF
DNA: TGCGCCAGCAGCTTGATTTATCGAGGGACAGGGAGTAATTCACCCCTCCACTTT

J: TRBJ2-7
size: once
D: .
V: TRBV12-3/TRBV12-4
CDR3: CASSPFYEQYF
DNA: TGTGCCAGCAGTCCTTTTTACGAGCAGTACTTC

J: TRBJ1-4
size: .
D: .
V: TRBV28
CDR3: CASTRGGATNEKLFF
DNA: TGTGCCAGCACTAGGGGGGGCGCAACTAATGAAAAACTGTTTTTT

J: TRBJ1-5
size: .
D: .
V: TRBV6-5
CDR3: CASRAYSGQPQHF
DNA: TGTGCCAGCAGGGCCTACTCGGGGCAGCCCCAGCATTTT

J: TRBJ2-7
size: .
D: TRBD2
V: TRBV6-5
CDR3: CASSEGLASTYEQYF
DNA: TGTGCCAGCAGCGAGGGACTAGCGTCCACCTACGAGCAGTACTTC

J: TRBJ2-5
size: once
D: TRBD1
V: TRBV15
CDR3: CATSSYRQGQETQYF
DNA: TGTGCCACCAGCAGCTATCGACAGGGCCAAGAGACCCAGTACTTC

J: TRBJ1-4
size: .
D: TRBD1
V: TRBV19
CDR3: CARPTGAGEKLFF
DNA: TGTGCCAGACCGACAGGGGCGGGTGAAAAACTGTTTTTT

J: TRBJ2-1
size: .
D: TRBD2
V: TRBV19
CDR3: CASSAVAGVYNEQFF
DNA: TGTGCCAGTAGTGCGGTAGCGGGAGTTTACAATGAGCAGTTCTTC

J: TRBJ1-1
size: .
D: .
V: TRBV30
CDR3: CAWSPKGYMNTEAFF
DNA: TGTGCCTGGAGCCCTAAGGGGTACATGAACACTGAAGCTTTCTTT

J: TRBJ1-2
size: .
D: .
V: TRBV2
CDR3: CASSDRGWSYGYTF
DNA: TGTGCCAGCAGTGACAGGGGCTGGTCCTATGGCTACACCTTC

J: TRBJ1-4
size: .
D: .
V: TRBV29-1
CDR3: CSVPGAGAANEKLFF
DNA: TGCAGCGTGCCAGGGGCGGGGGCGGCCAATGAAAAACTGTTTTTT

J: TRBJ1-2
size: .
D: .
V: TRBV5-1
CDR3: CASSLAGGQAYGYTF
DNA: TGCGCCAGCAGCTTGGCAGGAGGGCAGGCCTATGGCTACACCTTC

J: TRBJ2-1
size: once
D: TRBD1
V: TRBV6-1
CDR3: CASSDRDRRPITDNEQFF
DNA: TGTGCCAGCAGTGACCGGGACAGGCGACCAATTACCGACAATGAGCAGTTCTTC

J: TRBJ1-2
size: .
D: TRBD1
V: TRBV6-5
CDR3: CASSYQGAYGYTF
DNA: TGTGCCAGCAGTTACCAGGGGGCGTATGGCTACACCTTC

J: TRBJ1-1
size: .
D: .
V: TRBV27
CDR3: CASSLRHQNTEAFF
DNA: TGTGCCAGCAGTTTAAGACATCAGAACACTGAAGCTTTCTTT

J: TRBJ1-2
size: .
D: .
V: TRBV11-2
CDR3: CASSFLVTGNYGYTF
DNA: TGTGCCAGCAGCTTTCTCGTCACAGGGAACTATGGCTACACCTTC

J: TRBJ1-1
size: .
D: .
V: TRBV18
CDR3: CASVGQPNTEAFF
DNA: TGTGCCAGCGTCGGACAGCCCAACACTGAAGCTTTCTTT

J: TRBJ1-1
size: .
D: TRBD1
V: TRBV13
CDR3: CASSFGQGAFMSNTEAFF
DNA: TGTGCCAGCAGCTTTGGACAGGGGGCATTCATGTCGAACACTGAAGCTTTCTTT

J: TRBJ1-2
size: .
D: .
V: TRBV28
CDR3: CASSAGTESYYGYTF
DNA: TGTGCCAGCAGTGCGGGGACGGAATCCTACTATGGCTACACCTTC

J: TRBJ1-2
size: once
D: TRBD1
V: TRBV18
CDR3: CASSQGQAYGYTF
DNA: TGTGCCAGCTCCCAAGGACAGGCCTATGGCTACACCTTC

J: TRBJ1-5
size: .
D: .
V: TRBV7-2
CDR3: CASSLGLYQPQHF
DNA: TGTGCCAGCAGCTTAGGACTGTATCAGCCCCAGCATTTT

J: TRBJ2-2
size: .
D: TRBD2
V: TRBV6-5
CDR3: CASRGQREAGELFF
DNA: TGTGCCAGCAGGGGACAGCGGGAGGCCGGGGAGCTGTTTTTT

J: TRBJ1-2
size: .
D: TRBD1
V: TRBV7-2
CDR3: CASSLDWEGTENYGYTF
DNA: TGTGCCAGCAGCTTAGACTGGGAAGGGACAGAAAACTATGGCTACACCTTC

J: TRBJ2-3
size: few
D: TRBD2
V: TRBV7-8
CDR3: CASSRGTSGRSDTQYF
DNA: TGTGCCAGCAGCCGAGGGACTAGCGGGAGGTCAGATACGCAGTATTTT

J: TRBJ2-1
size: few
D: .
V: TRBV5-4
CDR3: CASSLRRELPYNEQFF
DNA: TGTGCCAGCAGCTTGCGTCGGGAGCTACCCTACAATGAGCAGTTCTTC

J: TRBJ2-7
size: .
D: .
V: TRBV5-5
CDR3: CASSLLRGRAEEQYF
DNA: TGTGCCAGCAGCTTACTAAGGGGGAGGGCCGAGGAGCAGTACTTC

J: TRBJ2-1
size: .
D: .
V: TRBV6-5
CDR3: CASSTGRQFF
DNA: TGTGCCAGCAGTACAGGTCGCCAGTTCTTC

J: TRBJ1-5
size: .
D: .
V: TRBV27
CDR3: CASSLGSGSNQPQHF
DNA: TGTGCCAGCAGTTTAGGTTCAGGGAGCAATCAGCCCCAGCATTTT

J: TRBJ2-2
size: .
D: .
V: TRBV11-3
CDR3: CASSPRTPGELFF
DNA: TGTGCCAGCAGCCCCAGAACCCCCGGGGAGCTGTTTTTT